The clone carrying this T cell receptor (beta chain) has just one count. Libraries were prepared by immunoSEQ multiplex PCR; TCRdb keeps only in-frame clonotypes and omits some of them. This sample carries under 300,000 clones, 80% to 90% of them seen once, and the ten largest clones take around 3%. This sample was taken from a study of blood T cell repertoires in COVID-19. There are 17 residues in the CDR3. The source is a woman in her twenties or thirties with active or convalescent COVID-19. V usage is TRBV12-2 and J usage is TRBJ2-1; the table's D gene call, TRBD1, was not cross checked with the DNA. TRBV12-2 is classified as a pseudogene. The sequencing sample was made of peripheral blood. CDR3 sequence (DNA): TGTGCAAGTCGCCTGAGGCTCACCGGGACAAGGGAGTATGAGCAGTTCTTC. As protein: CASRLRLTGTREYEQFF.